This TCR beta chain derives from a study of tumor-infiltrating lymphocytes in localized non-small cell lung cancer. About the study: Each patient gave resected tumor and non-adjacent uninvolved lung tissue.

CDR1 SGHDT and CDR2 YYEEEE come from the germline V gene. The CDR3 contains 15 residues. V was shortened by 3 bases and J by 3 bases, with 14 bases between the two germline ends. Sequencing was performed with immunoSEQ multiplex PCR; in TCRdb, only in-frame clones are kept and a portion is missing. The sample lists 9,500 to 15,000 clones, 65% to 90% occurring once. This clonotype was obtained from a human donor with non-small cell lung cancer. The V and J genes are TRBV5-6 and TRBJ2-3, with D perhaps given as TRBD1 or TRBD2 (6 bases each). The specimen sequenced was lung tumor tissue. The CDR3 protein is CASSSARGRTDTQYF. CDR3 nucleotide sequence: TGTGCCAGCAGCTCGGCCCGGGGGCGTACAGATACGCAGTATTTT.